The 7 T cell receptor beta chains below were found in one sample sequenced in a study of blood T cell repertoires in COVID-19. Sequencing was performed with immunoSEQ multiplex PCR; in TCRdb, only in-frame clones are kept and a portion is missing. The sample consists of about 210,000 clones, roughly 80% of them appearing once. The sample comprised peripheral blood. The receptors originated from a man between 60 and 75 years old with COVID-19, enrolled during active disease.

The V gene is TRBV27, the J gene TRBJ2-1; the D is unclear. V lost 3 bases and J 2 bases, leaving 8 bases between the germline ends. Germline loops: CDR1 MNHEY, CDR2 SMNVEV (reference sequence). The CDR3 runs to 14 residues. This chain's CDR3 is CASSLGSPYNEQFF. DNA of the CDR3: TGTGCCAGCAGTTTGGGCAGCCCCTACAATGAGCAGTTCTTC.

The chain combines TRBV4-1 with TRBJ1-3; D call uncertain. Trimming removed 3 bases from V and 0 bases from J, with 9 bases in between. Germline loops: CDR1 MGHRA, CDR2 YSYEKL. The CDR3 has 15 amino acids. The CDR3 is CASSHPTDSGNTIYF. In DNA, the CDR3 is TGCGCCAGCAGCCACCCTACCGACTCTGGAAACACCATATATTTT.

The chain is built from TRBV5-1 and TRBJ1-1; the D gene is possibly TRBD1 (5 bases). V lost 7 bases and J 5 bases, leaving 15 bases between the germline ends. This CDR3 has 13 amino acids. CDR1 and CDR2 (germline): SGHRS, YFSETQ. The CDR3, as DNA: TGCGCCAGCTCGACAGTTCAATCGACTGAAGCTTTCTTT. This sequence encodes CASSTVQSTEAFF.

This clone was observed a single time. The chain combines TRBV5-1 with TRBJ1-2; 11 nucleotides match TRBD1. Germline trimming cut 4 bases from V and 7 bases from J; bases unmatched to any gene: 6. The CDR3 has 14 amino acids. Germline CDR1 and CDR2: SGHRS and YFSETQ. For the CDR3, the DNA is TGCGCCAGCAGCCGGGACAGGGGGGAAGGTGGCTACACCTTC. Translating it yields CASSRDRGEGGYTF.

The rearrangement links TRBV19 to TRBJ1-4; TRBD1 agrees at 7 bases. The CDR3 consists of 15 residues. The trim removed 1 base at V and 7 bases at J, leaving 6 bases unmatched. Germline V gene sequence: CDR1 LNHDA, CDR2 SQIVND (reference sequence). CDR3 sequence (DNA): TGTGCCAGTAGTATAGGCGGGACAGCAGGTGAAAAACTGTTTTTT. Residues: CASSIGGTAGEKLFF.

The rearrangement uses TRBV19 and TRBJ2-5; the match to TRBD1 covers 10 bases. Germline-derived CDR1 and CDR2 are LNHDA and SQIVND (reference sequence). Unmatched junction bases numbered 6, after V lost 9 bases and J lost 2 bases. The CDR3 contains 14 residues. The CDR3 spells CASARDRGQETQYF. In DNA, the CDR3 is TGTGCCAGCGCCCGGGACAGGGGTCAAGAGACCCAGTACTTC.

CDR3 coding DNA: TGTGCCAGCAGTCCATTCGGGGGTTGGTCGGGGGACGGGGAGCTGTTTTTT. Its translation is CASSPFGGWSGDGELFF. The V and J genes are TRBV27 and TRBJ2-2; TRBD2 is a possible D gene (6 bases). The germline CDR1 and CDR2 sequences are MNHEY and SMNVEV (reference sequence). CDR3 size: 17 residues. The ends were cut back, 5 bases at V and 7 bases at J, with 23 bases in the middle.